This entry lists 7 T cell receptor beta chains sequenced from one sample in a study of Ad26.COV2.S vaccination and SARS-CoV-2 variants. Here immunoSEQ multiplex PCR was the method, and the copy in TCRdb shows in-frame clones only, minus some. The data show about 350,000 clones, approximately 86% seen once. Treatment noted: around 19 received Ad26.COV2.S at low or high dose, single or two shots; 5 received placebo; per-sample allocation not given. Material that was analyzed had been drawn on day 63 after the first vaccine or placebo injection. This specimen was peripheral blood, taken in a trial of Ad26.COV2.S vaccine versus placebo. The receptors were sampled from a person between 18 and 60 years old who received the Ad26.COV2.S COVID-19 vaccine or a placebo.

This sequence joins TRBV30 and TRBJ2-1, with 7 bases that match TRBD1. Germline assignment: CDR1 GTSNPN and CDR2 SVGIG (reference sequence). This CDR3 comprises 15 residues. The V segment lost 7 bases and the J segment 0 bases; nucleotides outside the gene matches: 9. CDR3 bases: TGTGCCTTACGGACAGGACCCAGCTCCTACAATGAGCAGTTCTTC. Its translation is CALRTGPSSYNEQFF. The full variable domain, its missing parts supplied by reference TRBV30 and TRBJ2-1, is SQTIHQWPATLVQPVGSPLSLECTVEGTSNPNLYWYRQAAGRGLQLLFYSVGIGQISSEVPQNLSASRPQDRQFILSSKKLLLSDSGFYLCALRTGPSSYNEQFFGPGTRLTVL.

The CDR3 DNA sequence: TGTGCCAGCTCGTTCAGTGGGGGGAGCACAGATACGCAGTATTTT. It is translated as CASSFSGGSTDTQYF. The chain links TRBV18 to TRBJ2-3; weak D call: TRBD2 (6 bases). The CDR3 is made up of 15 amino acids. V was trimmed by 6 bases and J by 0 bases, leaving 13 bases between them. CDR1 and CDR2 (germline): KGHSH, LQKENI.

The chain recombines TRBV19 with TRBJ2-2; 7 nucleotides agree with TRBD1. From germline, CDR1 is LNHDA and CDR2 SQIVND (reference sequence). V lost 2 bases, J lost 1 base, and 7 bases stayed unmatched. This CDR3 is 17 amino acids long. The CDR3 DNA follows: TGTGCCAGTAGTATACCCGGGACAGTTTGGAACACCGGGGAGCTGTTTTTT. This codes for CASSIPGTVWNTGELFF. Supplemented by reference TRBV19 and TRBJ2-2, the full variable domain reads DGGITQSPKYLFRKEGQNVTLSCEQNLNHDAMYWYRQDPGQGLRLIYYSQIVNDFQKGDIAEGYSVSREKKESFPLTVTSAQKNPTAFYLCASSIPGTVWNTGELFFGEGSRLTVL.

J is TRBJ2-7 and V is TRBV7-9; 8 bases agree with TRBD1. J lost 3 bases, V lost 1 base, and 5 bases had no gene match. This CDR3 contains 15 residues. CDR1 is SEHNR, CDR2 FQNEAQ, per germline (reference sequence). In DNA form, the CDR3 reads TGTGCCAGCAGCTTAGTGGACAGGGTGGTCTACGAGCAGTACTTC. Translated, it gives CASSLVDRVVYEQYF.

This chain connects TRBV7-9 to TRBJ2-2; D is unresolved. Trimming took off 5 bases at V and 0 bases at J, with 10 bases between the two ends. This CDR3 contains 15 residues. Germline CDR1 reads SEHNR; CDR2 reads FQNEAQ (reference sequence). The CDR3 bases are TGTGCCAGCAGCGCAGTGACTGCGAACACCGGGGAGCTGTTTTTT. Translated: CASSAVTANTGELFF.

The rearrangement uses TRBV7-9 and TRBJ2-1; 12 bases are a match to TRBD2. This CDR3 comprises 16 residues. The germline V gene has CDR1 SEHNR and CDR2 FQNEAQ (reference sequence). The ends lost 5 bases at V and 4 bases at J; junction bases unmatched: 6. CDR3 amino acids: CASSGPGTSGYNEQFF. The CDR3 DNA sequence: TGTGCCAGCAGCGGCCCCGGGACTAGCGGGTACAATGAGCAGTTCTTC.

This chain links TRBV30 with TRBJ2-1; 7 bases are a match to TRBD2. From germline, CDR1 is GTSNPN and CDR2 SVGIG (reference sequence). The J segment lost 6 bases and the V segment lost 7 bases, leaving 6 bases of the junction unmatched. The CDR3 is 12 amino acids. CDR3 DNA sequence: TGTGCCTCGTGGGAGGGAAGCAATGAGCAGTTCTTC. It encodes CASWEGSNEQFF. Full variable domain (outside the CDR3, taken from reference TRBV30 and TRBJ2-1): SQTIHQWPATLVQPVGSPLSLECTVEGTSNPNLYWYRQAAGRGLQLLFYSVGIGQISSEVPQNLSASRPQDRQFILSSKKLLLSDSGFYLCASWEGSNEQFFGPGTRLTVL.